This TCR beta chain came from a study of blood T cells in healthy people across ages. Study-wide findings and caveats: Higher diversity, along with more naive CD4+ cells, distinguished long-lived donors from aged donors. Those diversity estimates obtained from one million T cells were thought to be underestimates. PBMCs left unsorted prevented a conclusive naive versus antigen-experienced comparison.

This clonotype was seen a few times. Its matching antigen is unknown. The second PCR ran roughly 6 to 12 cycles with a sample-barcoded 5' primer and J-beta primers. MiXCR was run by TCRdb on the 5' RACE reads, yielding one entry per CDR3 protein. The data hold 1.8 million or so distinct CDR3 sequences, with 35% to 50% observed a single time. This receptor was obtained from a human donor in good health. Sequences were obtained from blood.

In DNA form, the CDR3 reads TGTGCCAGCAGTTTAGGGAATCTGTATGGCTACACCTTC. It translates to CASSLGNLYGYTF. The chain recombines TRBV28 with TRBJ1-2, with no clear D. CDR1 and CDR2 (germline): MDHEN, SYDVKM. The CDR3 covers 13 residues. Trimming pared 2 bases from V and 5 bases from J, leaving 9 bases between.